The next 23 T cell receptor beta chains were all read from a single sample in a study of a mutant IDH1 vaccine in newly diagnosed glioma. Regarding time point: week 35, safety follow-up. Alongside topical imiquimod, each dose of vaccine comprised 300 ug of mutant IDH1 20-mer peptide. Using immunoSEQ multiplex PCR, the repertoire was profiled, and TCRdb retains in-frame clones only, with some absent. The data show some 30,000 clones, approximately 77% seen once. No antigen has been assigned to these receptors. The source material was PBMCs, sampled from a glioma patient whose treatment included an IDH1 peptide vaccine. Source of these receptors: a man in his thirties or forties with glioma.

This chain links TRBV4-2 with TRBJ2-7, with D tentatively TRBD1 or TRBD2 (5 bases each). Germline lookup yields CDR1 LGHNA and CDR2 YNFKEQ. V was trimmed by 0 bases and J by 2 bases, leaving 14 bases between them. The CDR3 is 16 amino acids. CDR3 sequence: CASSQDGRGETYEQYF. The DNA for the CDR3 is TGTGCCAGCAGCCAAGATGGAAGAGGGGAAACCTACGAGCAGTACTTC.

The chain joins TRBV6-5 to TRBJ1-2; weak D call: TRBD1 (5 bases). The germline CDR1 and CDR2 sequences are MNHEY and SVGAGI. The CDR3 spans 15 residues. V was shortened by 0 bases and J by 4 bases, with 12 bases between the two germline ends. CDR3 bases: TGTGCCAGCAGTTACTCTGAGGCAGGGAGCTATGGCTACACCTTC. Residues: CASSYSEAGSYGYTF.

The CDR3 protein is CASSDSREAPTDTQYF. In DNA, the CDR3 is TGTGCCAGCAGTGACTCGAGGGAGGCCCCCACAGATACGCAGTATTTT. This sequence joins TRBV6-4 and TRBJ2-3; the D gene is possibly TRBD2 (6 bases). Germline lookup yields CDR1 MRHNA and CDR2 SNTAGT. The V end lost 0 bases, the J end lost 2 bases, and 12 bases lay between the germline ends. This CDR3 has 16 amino acids.

This clone was counted between two and nine times. This sequence joins TRBV2 and TRBJ1-2; D might be TRBD1 (6 bases). V lost 6 bases and J lost 3, with 20 bases in between. CDR3 length equals 16 residues. Germline CDR1 is SNHLY and CDR2 is FYNNEI. CDR3 DNA: TGTGCCAGCAGCGACAGACAGGCGGTAGTATACTATGGCTACACCTTC. Encoded protein: CASSDRQAVVYYGYTF.

CDR3 region: CAWSPGQGTPELFF. The CDR3 DNA sequence: TGTGCCTGGAGCCCGGGACAGGGAACGCCAGAGCTGTTTTTT. V gene TRBV30 combines with J gene TRBJ2-2; 9 bases are a match to TRBD1. V shed 3 bases, J shed 11 bases, and the junction held 10 bases outside the gene matches. The CDR3 loop spans 14 amino acids. The germline V gene encodes CDR1 GTSNPN and CDR2 SVGIG (reference sequence).

The rearrangement links TRBV5-4 to TRBJ1-2, with D maybe TRBD1 (6 bases). This CDR3 comprises 15 residues. The germline V gene has CDR1 SGHNT and CDR2 YYREEE (reference sequence). Trimming removed 6 bases at V and 4 bases at J, with 19 bases between. DNA for the CDR3: TGTGCCAGCACCTTCCTCCGACAGGATCCCTATGGCTACACCTTC. It encodes CASTFLRQDPYGYTF.

V gene TRBV5-1 combines with J gene TRBJ2-3; D gene ambiguous. The germline CDR1 and CDR2 sequences are SGHRS and YFSETQ. The CDR3 length is 14 residues. Deletions cut 0 bases from V and 2 bases from J, with 7 bases between. The CDR3: CASSLGSYTDTQYF. The CDR3 nucleotides read TGCGCCAGCAGCTTGGGTTCGTACACAGATACGCAGTATTTT.

The DNA for the CDR3 is TGTGCCACGGAGCCGGGGATTAATGAAAAACTGTTTTTT. Its translation is CATEPGINEKLFF. This sequence joins TRBV6-1 and TRBJ1-4; D not resolved. V dropped 10 bases and J dropped 4 bases, with 13 bases sitting between them. Per germline, CDR1 MNHNS and CDR2 SASEGT. This CDR3 is built from 13 residues.

The rearrangement links TRBV2 to TRBJ2-7; TRBD1 aligns across 7 bases. Trimming at V came to 7 bases and at J to 5 bases, leaving 5 bases not matched to a gene. The CDR3 sequence is 12 residues long. Per the germline V gene, CDR1 is SNHLY and CDR2 is FYNNEI. The CDR3 bases are TGTGCCAGCATAAACAGGGGCAACGAGCAGTACTTC. Translating it yields CASINRGNEQYF.

The chain has TRBV7-9 and TRBJ2-7, with D tentatively TRBD2 (6 bases). The germline V gene encodes CDR1 SEHNR and CDR2 FQNEAQ (reference sequence). This CDR3 spans 12 amino acids. V lost 5 bases to trimming and J lost 3 bases, with 8 bases between them. CDR3 nucleotides: TGTGCCAGCAGCCTGGACTACTACGAGCAGTACTTC. Translated: CASSLDYYEQYF.

This clone was recorded only once. The J gene is TRBJ1-3, the V gene TRBV30; the D gene is possibly TRBD1 (5 bases). The CDR3 loop spans 12 amino acids. Per germline, CDR1 GTSNPN and CDR2 SVGIG (reference sequence). Trimming shortened V by 3 bases and J by 8 bases, and 11 bases separated the two germline ends. The CDR3 sequence: CAWSRGLDTIYF. CDR3 nucleotide sequence: TGTGCCTGGAGCCGGGGCCTTGACACCATATATTTT. Drawing the rest from reference TRBV30 and TRBJ1-3, the complete variable domain is SQTIHQWPATLVQPVGSPLSLECTVEGTSNPNLYWYRQAAGRGLQLLFYSVGIGQISSEVPQNLSASRPQDRQFILSSKKLLLSDSGFYLCAWSRGLDTIYFGEGSWLTVV.

This chain links TRBV6-5 with TRBJ1-2; D is uncertain. Germline loops: CDR1 MNHEY, CDR2 SVGAGI. Trimming took off 0 bases at V and 2 bases at J, with 13 bases between the two ends. This CDR3 contains 16 residues. The CDR3, as DNA: TGTGCCAGCAGTTACTCGAAATTCGCAGGAAACTATGGCTACACCTTC. Its protein is CASSYSKFAGNYGYTF.

The CDR3 region is CAWSPGRVTFF. The DNA for the CDR3 is TGTGCCTGGAGCCCCGGGAGAGTAACTTTCTTT. The V gene is TRBV30, the J gene TRBJ1-1; D uncertain. V lost 3 bases to trimming and J lost 12 bases, with 14 bases between them. The germline V gene encodes CDR1 GTSNPN and CDR2 SVGIG (reference sequence). The CDR3 is 11 residues long.

The genes are TRBV5-1 and TRBJ2-3, with no clear D. The germline V gene encodes CDR1 SGHRS and CDR2 YFSETQ. V was pared by 4 bases and J by 2 bases, with 14 bases between. CDR3 length: 15 residues. CDR3 loop: CASSQFEAITDTQYF. The CDR3 DNA reads TGCGCCAGCAGCCAGTTCGAAGCAATCACAGATACGCAGTATTTT.

The chain uses TRBV7-9 and TRBJ2-7; no clear D. Germline lookup yields CDR1 SEHNR and CDR2 FQNEAQ (reference sequence). This CDR3 contains 13 residues. The ends were cut back, 0 bases at V and 4 bases at J, with 7 bases in the middle. CDR3 protein: CASSLAAAYEQYF. The CDR3 nucleotides are TGTGCCAGCAGCTTAGCGGCCGCGTACGAGCAGTACTTC.

The chain carries TRBV10-3 and TRBJ2-7, with 12 bases aligning to TRBD2. The CDR3 length is 15 residues. In germline, CDR1 is ENHRY, CDR2 SYGVKD. The V gene end was trimmed by 5 bases and the J gene end by 3 bases; junction bases not matched to a gene: 5. The CDR3 spells CAISTTSGGLYEQYF. The CDR3, as DNA: TGTGCCATCAGTACGACTAGCGGGGGACTCTACGAGCAGTACTTC.

The chain employs TRBV7-2 and TRBJ1-2; perhaps TRBD1 as D (5 bases). The germline V and J ends were trimmed by 5 bases and 8 bases, with 18 bases remaining between them. Germline-derived CDR1 and CDR2 are SGHTA and FQGNSA. The CDR3 loop spans 14 amino acids. DNA for the CDR3: TGTGCCAGCAGCCCTGATTGGGGGTCGTTCGGCTACACCTTC. Its translation is CASSPDWGSFGYTF.

This chain joins TRBV2 and TRBJ2-3; 7 bases agree with TRBD2. The J segment lost 7 bases and the V segment lost 10 bases, leaving 8 bases of the junction unmatched. Germline V gives CDR1 SNHLY, CDR2 FYNNEI. The CDR3 is 12 amino acids. The CDR3 nucleotides read TGTGCCACACGACTAGCCCCCAATACGCAGTATTTT. Residues: CATRLAPNTQYF.

The DNA for the CDR3 is TGTGCCATCAGTGAGTCTAGGGCAGGGTCTGAAGCTTTCTTT. It translates to CAISESRAGSEAFF. The chain uses TRBV10-3 and TRBJ1-1; TRBD1 is a possible D gene (5 bases). The CDR3 runs to 14 residues. V lost 0 bases and J lost 6, with 11 bases in between. Looked up from germline, CDR1 is ENHRY and CDR2 is SYGVKD.

This clone was seen only once. V and J are TRBV25-1 and TRBJ1-3; unclear D gene. Germline V lookup: CDR1 MGHDK, CDR2 SYGVNS. The CDR3 extends over 12 amino acids. The V and J ends lost 5 bases and 2 bases respectively, with 4 bases between them. CDR3 DNA: TGTGCCAGCAGTATGGCTGGAAACACCATATATTTT. It yields the protein CASSMAGNTIYF.

This clone was counted a single time. The rearrangement joins TRBV9 to TRBJ2-7; a possible D gene is TRBD1 (6 bases). The CDR3 sequence is 14 residues long. V was clipped by 0 bases and J by 3 bases, with 10 bases between them. In germline, CDR1 is SGDLS, CDR2 YYNGEE. In DNA, the CDR3 is TGTGCCAGCAGCGTAGCGGGGACAAGCTACGAGCAGTACTTC. Translating it yields CASSVAGTSYEQYF.

The CDR3 bases are TGTGCCAGCAGCTTAGCTATAACCTTTGAAGCTTTCTTT. It translates to CASSLAITFEAFF. The chain is built from TRBV7-9 and TRBJ1-1; D is unresolved. The V end lost 0 bases, the J end lost 7 bases, and 9 bases lay between the germline ends. Germline V lookup: CDR1 SEHNR, CDR2 FQNEAQ (reference sequence). This CDR3 has 13 amino acids.

V usage is TRBV7-2 and J usage is TRBJ2-3; no clear D gene. Germline assignment: CDR1 SGHTA and CDR2 FQGNSA. Trimming pared 1 base from V and 8 bases from J, leaving 1 base between. CDR3 length: 10 amino acids. The CDR3 sequence is CASSLGTQYF. DNA of the CDR3: TGTGCCAGCAGCTTAGGTACGCAGTATTTT. The whole variable domain, filled in from reference TRBV7-2 and TRBJ2-3, reads GAGVSQSPSNKVTEKGKDVELRCDPISGHTALYWYRQSLGQGLEFLIYFQGNSAPDKSGLPSDRFSAERTGGSVSTLTIQRTQQEDSAVYLCASSLGTQYFGPGTRLTVL.